Below, 7 T cell receptor beta chains from the same sample are listed, as sequenced in a study of blood T cells in healthy people across ages. Using a J-beta primer mix together with a sample-barcoded 5' primer, a second PCR was run for 7 to 11 cycles. TCRdb reanalysed the 5' RACE reads using MiXCR and keeps one entry per CDR3 protein. The sample yields fewer than 800,000 distinct CDR3 sequences, roughly 25% seen once. The sample was also reused in another study, on T cells of mothers and their children.

The material sequenced was blood. These receptors all stem from a boy between 5 and 17 years old in good health.

This chain uses TRBV18 with TRBJ1-1; perhaps TRBD1 as D (5 bases). CDR3 length: 14 residues. Trimming took 7 bases from V and 3 from J, leaving 15 bases between them. CDR1 and CDR2 from the germline V gene are KGHSH and LQKENI. CDR3 in amino acids: CASYHDTGDTEAFF. The CDR3 DNA reads as TGTGCCAGCTACCATGACACGGGGGACACTGAAGCTTTCTTT.

This rearrangement joins TRBV3-1 to TRBJ2-7; 8 bases are a match to TRBD1. The CDR3 has 14 residues. The V gene's germline CDR1 is LGHDT and CDR2 YNNKEL (reference sequence). Trimming cost V 3 bases and J 3 bases; bases outside gene matches: 4. This CDR3 is CASSQNTGGYEQYF. The CDR3 coding sequence is TGTGCCAGCAGCCAGAACACAGGGGGCTACGAGCAGTACTTC.

V usage is TRBV2 and J usage is TRBJ2-5; 8 bases are shared with TRBD1. The germline CDR1 and CDR2 sequences are SNHLY and FYNNEI. J lost 4 bases, V lost 3 bases, and 10 bases had no gene match. CDR3 size: 16 residues. The CDR3, as DNA: TGTGCCAGCAGTGAGGTCGGGACAGGTGGAGGAGAGACCCAGTACTTC. This codes for CASSEVGTGGGETQYF.

This chain connects TRBV6-5 to TRBJ2-7; D gene uncertain. The V and J ends lost 6 bases and 2 bases respectively, with 8 bases between them. Germline V gives CDR1 MNHEY, CDR2 SVGAGI. CDR3 length equals 12 residues. The CDR3 DNA reads TGTGCCAGCAGCAAAAGTACCTACGAGCAGTACTTC. This codes for CASSKSTYEQYF.

The table lists this clonotype with a few counts. The chain recombines TRBV29-1 with TRBJ2-1, with 7 bases aligning to TRBD1. V lost 2 bases and J lost 6; bases outside the gene matches: 1. This CDR3 is built from 12 residues. Germline CDR1 is SQVTM and CDR2 is ANQGSEA. CDR3 loop: CSVENRGNEQFF. The DNA for the CDR3 is TGCAGCGTTGAAAACAGGGGCAATGAGCAGTTCTTC.

This clonotype was picked up a small number of times. The gene calls are TRBV28 and TRBJ2-4; 7 positions agree with TRBD2. V shed 4 bases and J 8 bases; nucleotides not matched to a gene: 8. From germline, CDR1 is MDHEN and CDR2 SYDVKM. CDR3 length: 14 residues. CDR3 protein: CASSYKSSGDIQYF. CDR3 coding DNA: TGTGCCAGCAGTTACAAGTCTAGCGGCGACATTCAGTACTTC.

This clonotype was seen only a few times. This chain joins TRBV29-1 and TRBJ2-7; D unresolved. The CDR3 contains 14 residues. V lost 4 bases, J lost 3 bases, and 16 bases lay in between. The germline V gene encodes CDR1 SQVTM and CDR2 ANQGSEA. Here the CDR3 DNA reads TGCAGCGTTGCTAGGGCAGGACCCTTCTACGAGCAGTACTTC. Translation gives CSVARAGPFYEQYF.